The 3 T cell receptor beta chains presented below share a single source sample, sequenced in a study of human T cells and chemical hapten exposure. Time point defined: patch test 1, 2 weeks after DPC sensitization. Specified treatment: therapeutic diphenylcyclopropenone sensitization with weekly scalp DPC. TCRdb ran MiXCR on the RACE reads and lists one entry per CDR3 protein. The data contain about 340,000 distinct CDR3 sequences, approximately 6.3% of them singletons. Sequencing used whole blood, obtained in connection with sensitization to the hapten diphenylcyclopropenone (DPC). The receptor source for this set is a woman aged 18-35 years with alopecia areata. Some clones in this sample may be carry-over from other donors' samples.

This clonotype was picked up a small number of times. V is TRBV7-8 and J is TRBJ2-2, with 8 bases fitting TRBD1. From germline, CDR1 is SGHVS and CDR2 FQNEAQ. The J segment lost 4 bases and the V segment lost 6 bases, leaving 4 bases of the junction unmatched. The CDR3 is 14 residues long. CDR3 amino acids: CASRRTGGTGELFF. The CDR3 region has the DNA TGTGCCAGCAGGCGTACAGGGGGCACCGGGGAGCTGTTTTTT. Drawing the rest from reference TRBV7-8 and TRBJ2-2, the complete variable domain is GAGVSQSPRYKVAKRGQDVALRCDPISGHVSLFWYQQALGQGPEFLTYFQNEAQLDKSGLPSDRFFAERPEGSVSTLKIQRTQQEDSAVYLCASRRTGGTGELFFGEGSRLTVL.

This clonotype was detected a few times. The chain has TRBV4-1 and TRBJ1-2; no firm D call. The CDR3 is 17 amino acids. Between the trimmed V and J ends, which lost 0 bases and 6 bases, there was a span of 20 bases. Germline V gives CDR1 MGHRA, CDR2 YSYEKL. CDR3 protein: CASSQEMSAISYHGYTF. The CDR3 nucleotides read TGCGCCAGCAGCCAAGAGATGAGTGCCATCTCGTATCATGGCTACACCTTC.

The chain is built from TRBV4-3 and TRBJ2-1, with 8 positions matching TRBD1. The junction had 8 bases not matched to a gene; V was cut back by 0 bases and J by 10 bases. The CDR3 is made up of 15 amino acids. The germline V gene encodes CDR1 LGHNA and CDR2 YSLEER. The CDR3 nucleotides are TGCGCCAGCAGCCAAGATTCCGGGACAGGTGTCGAGCAGTTCTTC. The encoded protein is CASSQDSGTGVEQFF.